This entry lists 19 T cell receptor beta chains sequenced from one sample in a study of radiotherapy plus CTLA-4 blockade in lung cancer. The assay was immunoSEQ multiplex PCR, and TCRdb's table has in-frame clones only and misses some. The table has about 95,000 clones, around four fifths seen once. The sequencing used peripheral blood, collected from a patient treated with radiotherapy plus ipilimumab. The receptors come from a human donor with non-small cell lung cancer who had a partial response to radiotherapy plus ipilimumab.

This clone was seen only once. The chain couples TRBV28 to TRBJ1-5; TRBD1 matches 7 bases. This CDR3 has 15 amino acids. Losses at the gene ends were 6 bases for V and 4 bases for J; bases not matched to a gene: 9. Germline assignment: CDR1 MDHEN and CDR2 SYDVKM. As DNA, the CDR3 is TGTGCCAGCAGGATCCCGGGACAGTCAAATCAGCCCCAGCATTTT. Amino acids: CASRIPGQSNQPQHF. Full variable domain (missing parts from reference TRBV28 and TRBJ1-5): DVKVTQSSRYLVKRTGEKVFLECVQDMDHENMFWYRQDPGLGLRLIYFSYDVKMKEKGDIPEGYSVSREKKERFSLILESASTNQTSMYLCASRIPGQSNQPQHFGDGTRLSIL.

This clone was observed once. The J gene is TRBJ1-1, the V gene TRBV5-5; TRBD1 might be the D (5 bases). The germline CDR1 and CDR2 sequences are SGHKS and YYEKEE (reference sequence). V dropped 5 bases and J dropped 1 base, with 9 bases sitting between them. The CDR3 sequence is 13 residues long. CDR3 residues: CASRVQGNTEAFF. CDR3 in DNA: TGTGCCAGCAGGGTCCAGGGGAACACTGAAGCTTTCTTT. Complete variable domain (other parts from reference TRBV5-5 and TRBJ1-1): DAGVTQSPTHLIKTRGQQVTLRCSPISGHKSVSWYQQVLGQGPQFIFQYYEKEERGRGNFPDRFSARQFPNYSSELNVNALLLGDSALYLCASRVQGNTEAFFGQGTRLTVV.

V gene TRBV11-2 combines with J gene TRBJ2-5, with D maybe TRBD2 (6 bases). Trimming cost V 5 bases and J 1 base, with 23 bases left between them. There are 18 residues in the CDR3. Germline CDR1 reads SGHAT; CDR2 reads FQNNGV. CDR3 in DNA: TGTGCCAGCAGCATCGTCGGTGAGGCCGCGGGGCGCCAAGAGACCCAGTACTTC. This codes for CASSIVGEAAGRQETQYF.

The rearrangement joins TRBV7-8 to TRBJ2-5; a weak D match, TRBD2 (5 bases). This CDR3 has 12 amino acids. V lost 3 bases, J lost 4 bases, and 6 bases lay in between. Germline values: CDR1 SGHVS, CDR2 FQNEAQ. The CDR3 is CASSLAGETQYF. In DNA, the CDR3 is TGTGCCAGCAGCTTGGCGGGAGAGACCCAGTACTTC. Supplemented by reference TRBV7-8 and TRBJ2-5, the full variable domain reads GAGVSQSPRYKVAKRGQDVALRCDPISGHVSLFWYQQALGQGPEFLTYFQNEAQLDKSGLPSDRFFAERPEGSVSTLKIQRTQQEDSAVYLCASSLAGETQYFGPGTRLLVL.

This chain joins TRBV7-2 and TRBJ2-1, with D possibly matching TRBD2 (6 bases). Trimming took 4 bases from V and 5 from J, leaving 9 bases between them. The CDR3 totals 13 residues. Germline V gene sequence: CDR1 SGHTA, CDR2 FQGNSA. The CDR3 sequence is CASSWGLNNEQFF. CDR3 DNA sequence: TGTGCCAGCAGCTGGGGACTTAACAATGAGCAGTTCTTC.

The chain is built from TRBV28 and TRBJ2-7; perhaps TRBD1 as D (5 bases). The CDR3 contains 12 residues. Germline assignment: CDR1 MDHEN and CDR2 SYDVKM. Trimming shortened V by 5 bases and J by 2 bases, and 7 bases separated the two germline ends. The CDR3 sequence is CASSDSAYEQYF. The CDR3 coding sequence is TGTGCCAGCAGTGACAGTGCCTACGAGCAGTACTTC.

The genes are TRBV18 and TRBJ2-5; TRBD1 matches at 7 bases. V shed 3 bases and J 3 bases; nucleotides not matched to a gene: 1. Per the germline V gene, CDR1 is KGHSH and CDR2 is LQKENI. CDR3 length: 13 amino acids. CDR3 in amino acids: CASSPDREETQYF. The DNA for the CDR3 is TGTGCCAGCTCACCCGACAGGGAAGAGACCCAGTACTTC. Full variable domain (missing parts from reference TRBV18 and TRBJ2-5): NAGVMQNPRHLVRRRGQEARLRCSPMKGHSHVYWYRQLPEEGLKFMVYLQKENIIDESGMPKERFSAEFPKEGPSILRIQQVVRGDSAAYFCASSPDREETQYFGPGTRLLVL.

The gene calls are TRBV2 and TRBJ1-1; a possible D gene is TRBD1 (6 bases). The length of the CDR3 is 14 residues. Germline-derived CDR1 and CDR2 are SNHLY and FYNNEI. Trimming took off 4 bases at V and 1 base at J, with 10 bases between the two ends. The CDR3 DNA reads TGTGCCAGCAGTGTAGGGGGAAGGAACACTGAAGCTTTCTTT. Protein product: CASSVGGRNTEAFF. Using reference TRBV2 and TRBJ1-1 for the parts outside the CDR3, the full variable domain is EPEVTQTPSHQVTQMGQEVILRCVPISNHLYFYWYRQILGQKVEFLVSFYNNEISEKSEIFDDQFSVERPDGSNFTLKIRSTKLEDSAMYFCASSVGGRNTEAFFGQGTRLTVV.

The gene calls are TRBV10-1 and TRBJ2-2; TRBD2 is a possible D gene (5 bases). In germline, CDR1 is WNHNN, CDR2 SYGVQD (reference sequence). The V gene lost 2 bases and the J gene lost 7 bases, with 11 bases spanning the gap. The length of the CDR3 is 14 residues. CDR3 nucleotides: TGCGCCAGCAGTGAGAGGCGGGCAATCGGGGAGCTGTTTTTT. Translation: CASSERRAIGELFF.

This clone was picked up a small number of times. CDR3 in amino acids: CASSTQTEQETQYF. CDR3 bases: TGTGCCAGCAGTACACAGACAGAGCAAGAGACCCAGTACTTC. V is TRBV28 and J is TRBJ2-5; possibly TRBD1 for D (5 bases). CDR3 length: 14 amino acids. Germline V gene sequence: CDR1 MDHEN, CDR2 SYDVKM. V lost 5 bases, J lost 2 bases, and 12 bases lay in between. Full variable domain (outside the CDR3, taken from reference TRBV28 and TRBJ2-5): DVKVTQSSRYLVKRTGEKVFLECVQDMDHENMFWYRQDPGLGLRLIYFSYDVKMKEKGDIPEGYSVSREKKERFSLILESASTNQTSMYLCASSTQTEQETQYFGPGTRLLVL.

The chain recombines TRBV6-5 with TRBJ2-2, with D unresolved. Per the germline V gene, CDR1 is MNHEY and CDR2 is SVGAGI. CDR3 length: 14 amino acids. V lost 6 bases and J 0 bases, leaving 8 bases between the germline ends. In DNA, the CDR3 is TGTGCCAGCAGGAGGCAGACGAACACCGGGGAGCTGTTTTTT. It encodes CASRRQTNTGELFF.

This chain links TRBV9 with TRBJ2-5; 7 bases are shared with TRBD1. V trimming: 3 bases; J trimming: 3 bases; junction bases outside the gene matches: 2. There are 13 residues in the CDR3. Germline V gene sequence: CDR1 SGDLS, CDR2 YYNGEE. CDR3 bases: TGTGCCAGCAGCGCGGGACAGAAAGAGACCCAGTACTTC. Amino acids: CASSAGQKETQYF.

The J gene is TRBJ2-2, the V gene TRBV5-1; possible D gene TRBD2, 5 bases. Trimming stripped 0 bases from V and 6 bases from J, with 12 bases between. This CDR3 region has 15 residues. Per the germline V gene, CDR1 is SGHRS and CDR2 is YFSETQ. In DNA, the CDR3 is TGCGCCAGCAGCTTGGCCGGGCTGAGGGCCGGGGAGCTGTTTTTT. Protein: CASSLAGLRAGELFF.

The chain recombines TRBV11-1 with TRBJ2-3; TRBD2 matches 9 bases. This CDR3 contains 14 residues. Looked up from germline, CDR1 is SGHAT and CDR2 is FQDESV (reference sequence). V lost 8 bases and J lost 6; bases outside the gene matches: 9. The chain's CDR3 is CASQAGTSSDTQYF. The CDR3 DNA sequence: TGTGCCAGCCAGGCCGGGACTAGCTCCGATACGCAGTATTTT. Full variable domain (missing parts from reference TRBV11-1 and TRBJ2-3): EAEVAQSPRYKITEKSQAVAFWCDPISGHATLYWYRQILGQGPELLVQFQDESVVDDSQLPKDRFSAERLKGVDSTLKIQPAELGDSAMYLCASQAGTSSDTQYFGPGTRLTVL.

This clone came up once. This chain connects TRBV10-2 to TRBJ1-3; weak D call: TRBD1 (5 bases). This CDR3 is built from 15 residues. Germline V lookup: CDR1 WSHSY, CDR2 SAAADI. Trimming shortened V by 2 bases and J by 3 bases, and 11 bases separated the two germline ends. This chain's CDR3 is CASSEDAGVGNTIYF. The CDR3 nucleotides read TGCGCCAGCAGTGAGGATGCGGGGGTTGGAAACACCATATATTTT.

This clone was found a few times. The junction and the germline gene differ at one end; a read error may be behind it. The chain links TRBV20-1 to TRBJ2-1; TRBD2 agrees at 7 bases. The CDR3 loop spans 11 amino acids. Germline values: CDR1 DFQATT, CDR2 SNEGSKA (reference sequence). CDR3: CSARAGREPIF. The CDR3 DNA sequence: TGCAGTGCTAGAGCGGGGCGGGAGCCAATCTTC.

The CDR3 DNA reads as TGTGCCAGCAGCGCTGAAAACAGGGTTCTGAACTATGGCTACACCTTC. Protein sequence: CASSAENRVLNYGYTF. V usage is TRBV9 and J usage is TRBJ1-2; D perhaps matches TRBD1 (6 bases). The V end lost 3 bases, the J end lost 2 bases, and 17 bases lay between the germline ends. This CDR3 comprises 16 residues. Germline-derived CDR1 and CDR2 are SGDLS and YYNGEE.

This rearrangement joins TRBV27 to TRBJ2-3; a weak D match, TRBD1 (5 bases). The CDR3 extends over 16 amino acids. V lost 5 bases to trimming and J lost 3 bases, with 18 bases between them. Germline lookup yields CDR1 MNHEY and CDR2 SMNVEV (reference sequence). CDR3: CASSLQGGWGTDTQYF. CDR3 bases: TGTGCCAGCAGTCTGCAGGGTGGATGGGGAACAGATACGCAGTATTTT.

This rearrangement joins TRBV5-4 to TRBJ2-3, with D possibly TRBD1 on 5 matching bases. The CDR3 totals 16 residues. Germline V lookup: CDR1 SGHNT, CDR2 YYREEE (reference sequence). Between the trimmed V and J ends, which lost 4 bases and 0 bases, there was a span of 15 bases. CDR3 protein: CASSQRQYPSTDTQYF. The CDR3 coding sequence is TGTGCCAGCAGCCAACGACAGTATCCTAGCACAGATACGCAGTATTTT.